This TCR beta chain was profiled in a study of shared clonotypes between healthy human individuals. Study findings and constraints: Around 5% was the fraction of naive CD4 clonotypes found shared across a few donors.

Many counts were recorded for this clone. Antigen: not known. Participating donors were healthy, HIV-negative adults free of recent acute infections or vaccinations. Sorted-subset replicate PCR reactions were performed with 150 to 200 ng DNA, corresponding to roughly 30,000 T cell genomes. The repertoire was sequenced with immunoSEQ multiplex PCR; TCRdb's copy has only in-frame clones and lacks some. The sample gives roughly 700,000 clones, roughly 88% of which show up once; more than 30% is in the top ten. This receptor was taken from a man in his late teens or twenties in good health. Some clones in this sample may be carry-over from other donors' samples. The sequenced sample consisted of memory CD8+ T cells from PBMCs. As for subset: CD45RO+ cells pooled with CCR7-negative TemRA cells.

CDR3 loop: CASGIYNEQFF. CDR3 in DNA: TGTGCCAGCGGAATATACAATGAGCAGTTCTTC. This chain connects TRBV7-2 to TRBJ2-1; D ambiguous. This CDR3 has 11 amino acids. V dropped 8 bases and J dropped 4 bases, with 6 bases sitting between them. Germline loops: CDR1 SGHTA, CDR2 FQGNSA. Looking up the rest from reference TRBV7-2 and TRBJ2-1 gives the full variable domain: GAGVSQSPSNKVTEKGKDVELRCDPISGHTALYWYRQSLGQGLEFLIYFQGNSAPDKSGLPSDRFSAERTGGSVSTLTIQRTQQEDSAVYLCASGIYNEQFFGPGTRLTVL.